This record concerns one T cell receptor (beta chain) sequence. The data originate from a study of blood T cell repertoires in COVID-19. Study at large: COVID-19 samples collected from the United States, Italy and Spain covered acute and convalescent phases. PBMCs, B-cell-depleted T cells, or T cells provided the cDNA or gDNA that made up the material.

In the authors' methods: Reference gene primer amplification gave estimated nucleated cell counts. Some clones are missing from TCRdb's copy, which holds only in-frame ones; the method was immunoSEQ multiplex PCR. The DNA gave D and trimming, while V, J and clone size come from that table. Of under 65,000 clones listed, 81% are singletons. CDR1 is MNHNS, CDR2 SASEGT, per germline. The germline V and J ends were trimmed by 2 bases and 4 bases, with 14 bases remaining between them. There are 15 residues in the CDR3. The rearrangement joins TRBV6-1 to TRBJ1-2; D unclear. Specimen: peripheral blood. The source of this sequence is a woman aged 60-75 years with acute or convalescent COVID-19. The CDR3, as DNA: TGTGCCAGCAGTGAACGGGGAGGCCCCATCTATGGCTACACCTTC. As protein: CASSERGGPIYGYTF.